Following are 27 T cell receptor beta chains from one sample sequenced in a study of T-cell memory formation after mild COVID-19. TCRdb reanalysed the 5' RACE reads using MiXCR and keeps one entry per CDR3 protein. The sample holds 150,000 to 200,000 distinct CDR3 sequences, 16% seen once. Sequenced sample: PBMCs or a T cell subset sorted from them (not recorded which). The source of these receptors is an adult woman who had mild COVID-19 (a few samples of this study predate the infection). Cell type and time point are not known.

The chain uses TRBV3-1 and TRBJ1-1; tentatively, D is TRBD1 (6 bases). Trimming cost V 4 bases and J 1 base, with 13 bases left between them. The CDR3 consists of 15 residues. Germline V lookup: CDR1 LGHDT, CDR2 YNNKEL (reference sequence). The CDR3 nucleotides are TGTGCCAGCAGCCGGAAGGGGGGAGGGAACACTGAAGCTTTCTTT. Translated: CASSRKGGGNTEAFF.

The rearrangement joins TRBV7-6 to TRBJ1-2; maybe TRBD1 (5 bases). Trimming cost V 1 base and J 2 bases, with 11 bases left between them. Germline V lookup: CDR1 SGHVS, CDR2 FNYEAQ. The length of the CDR3 is 15 residues. The CDR3 coding sequence is TGTGCCAGCAGCTTAGGTCATGGGGGGAACTATGGCTACACCTTC. As protein: CASSLGHGGNYGYTF.

This clonotype was recorded a few times. The chain recombines TRBV19 with TRBJ1-1, with 12 bases that match TRBD1. The CDR3 totals 15 residues. J was trimmed by 6 bases and V by 2 bases; bases with no gene match: 4. Germline CDR1 is LNHDA and CDR2 is SQIVND (reference sequence). This CDR3 reads CASSIMGQGASEAFF. CDR3 coding DNA: TGTGCCAGTAGTATAATGGGACAGGGGGCCTCTGAAGCTTTCTTT. Based on the CDR3 plus reference TRBV19 and TRBJ1-1, the full variable domain is DGGITQSPKYLFRKEGQNVTLSCEQNLNHDAMYWYRQDPGQGLRLIYYSQIVNDFQKGDIAEGYSVSREKKESFPLTVTSAQKNPTAFYLCASSIMGQGASEAFFGQGTRLTVV.

This clonotype was detected only a few times. The chain carries TRBV20-1 and TRBJ1-4, with TRBD1 as a possible D gene (6 bases). Trimming cost V 3 bases and J 8 bases, with 13 bases left between them. This CDR3 has 13 amino acids. Germline values: CDR1 DFQATT, CDR2 SNEGSKA (reference sequence). The CDR3, as DNA: TGCAGTGCTAGGATGGGGGCAGGAGAAAAACTGTTTTTT. This gives the protein CSARMGAGEKLFF.

V is TRBV11-1 and J is TRBJ1-6; D unresolved. Looked up from germline, CDR1 is SGHAT and CDR2 is FQDESV (reference sequence). The CDR3 covers 15 residues. Trimming took off 1 base at V and 5 bases at J, with 9 bases between the two ends. The chain's CDR3 is CASSLEGHDNSPLHF. The CDR3 bases are TGTGCCAGCAGCTTAGAAGGGCACGATAATTCACCCCTCCACTTT.

The rearrangement joins TRBV7-6 to TRBJ1-1; maybe TRBD1 (5 bases). Germline V gives CDR1 SGHVS, CDR2 FNYEAQ. The CDR3 runs 13 residues. The germline V and J ends were trimmed by 6 bases and 4 bases, with 12 bases remaining between them. The CDR3 nucleotides read TGTGCCAGCAGTATCCTCGGGGGCACTGAAGCTTTCTTT. The encoded protein is CASSILGGTEAFF.

This clonotype was picked up a small number of times. The V call is TRBV6-2 or TRBV6-3, the J call TRBJ2-1, with D perhaps TRBD2 (6 bases). This CDR3 spans 14 amino acids. Germline V CDR1 and CDR2: MNHEY, SVGEGT. The ends were cut back, 2 bases at V and 6 bases at J, with 11 bases in the middle. CDR3 amino acids: CASSYHTSSNEQFF. In nucleotides, the CDR3 is TGTGCCAGCAGTTACCACACTAGCTCCAATGAGCAGTTCTTC.

This clonotype appeared a few times. The chain recombines TRBV11-2 with TRBJ2-3; the D call may be TRBD1 or TRBD2 (5 bases each). Germline lookup yields CDR1 SGHAT and CDR2 FQNNGV. The CDR3 has 16 amino acids. The ends were cut back, 5 bases at V and 2 bases at J, with 17 bases in the middle. The DNA for the CDR3 is TGTGCCAGCAGCCAAACCGGGACGGTCAACACAGATACGCAGTATTTT. Encoded protein: CASSQTGTVNTDTQYF.

This clonotype occurred many times. The chain uses TRBV4-3 and TRBJ2-7; a weak D match, TRBD1 (5 bases). The CDR3 has 13 amino acids. V was shortened by 4 bases and J by 7 bases, with 14 bases between the two germline ends. Germline lookup yields CDR1 LGHNA and CDR2 YSLEER. The DNA for the CDR3 is TGCGCCAGCAGCCGAGACCTTTCAGGGGAGCAGTACTTC. Residues: CASSRDLSGEQYF.

This clonotype appeared a few times. The V and J genes are TRBV12-3 or TRBV12-4 and TRBJ2-1, with 9 bases aligning to TRBD2. Trimming removed 4 bases from V and 5 bases from J; junction bases left unmatched: 6. The CDR3 covers 15 residues. The CDR3 protein is CASSSDGLANNEQFF. The CDR3 DNA sequence: TGTGCCAGCAGTTCCGACGGACTAGCGAACAATGAGCAGTTCTTC.

The chain employs TRBV12-3 or TRBV12-4 and TRBJ2-6; the match to TRBD1 covers 7 bases. The CDR3 spans 15 residues. Trimming at V came to 5 bases and at J to 8 bases, leaving 9 bases not matched to a gene. The CDR3 here is CASSIGQAGPNVLTF. The CDR3 bases are TGTGCCAGCAGTATTGGACAGGCAGGGCCCAACGTCCTGACTTTC.

The chain carries TRBV15 and TRBJ2-3; D not certain. The CDR3 sequence is 14 residues long. The V gene's germline CDR1 is LNHNV and CDR2 YYDKDF (reference sequence). V was pared by 5 bases and J by 5 bases, with 14 bases between. CDR3 amino acids: CATSSHDWRDTQYF. In DNA form, the CDR3 reads TGTGCCACCAGCTCCCACGATTGGAGAGATACGCAGTATTTT.

This clonotype was recorded at least ten times. The chain uses TRBV5-1 and TRBJ2-4, with D unclear. CDR1 is SGHRS and CDR2 is YFSETQ in the germline V gene. The CDR3 loop spans 12 amino acids. V was clipped by 5 bases and J by 9 bases, with 12 bases between them. CDR3 nucleotides: TGCGCCAGCAGTTCACCCTCAGGCATTCAGTACTTC. Translating it yields CASSSPSGIQYF.

The V and J genes are TRBV11-2 and TRBJ2-4; TRBD2 aligns across 7 bases. This CDR3 has 18 amino acids. J gave up 2 bases and V 5 bases, and 15 bases lay outside the gene matches. From germline, CDR1 is SGHAT and CDR2 FQNNGV. CDR3 bases: TGTGCCAGCAGCCCCGGGGGACTACCTGTAGGGACCAAAAACATTCAGTACTTC. It yields the protein CASSPGGLPVGTKNIQYF.

J is TRBJ2-7 and V is TRBV5-5, with 9 bases aligning to TRBD1. Germline V gives CDR1 SGHKS, CDR2 YYEKEE (reference sequence). The CDR3 sequence is 14 residues long. Germline trimming cut 3 bases from V and 4 bases from J; bases unmatched to any gene: 5. The chain's CDR3 is CASSWGQGTYEQYF. DNA of the CDR3: TGTGCCAGCAGCTGGGGACAGGGAACTTACGAGCAGTACTTC.

This clonotype has just a few counts. The J gene is TRBJ2-5, the V gene TRBV9; 7 positions match TRBD2. The CDR3 is 14 residues long. The germline CDR1 and CDR2 sequences are SGDLS and YYNGEE. The ends lost 6 bases at V and 3 bases at J; junction bases unmatched: 8. The DNA of the CDR3 is TGTGCCAGCACCCGGGGGGTCGGGGAAGAGACCCAGTACTTC. It specifies CASTRGVGEETQYF. Full variable domain (missing parts from reference TRBV9 and TRBJ2-5): DSGVTQTPKHLITATGQRVTLRCSPRSGDLSVYWYQQSLDQGLQFLIQYYNGEERAKGNILERFSAQQFPDLHSELNLSSLELGDSALYFCASTRGVGEETQYFGPGTRLLVL.

The chain has TRBV7-9 and TRBJ1-2; D may be TRBD1 (6 bases). The CDR3 consists of 14 residues. V lost 5 bases and J lost 8, with 18 bases in between. Germline values: CDR1 SEHNR, CDR2 FQNEAQ (reference sequence). The CDR3 protein is CASSVTEGGFGYTF. CDR3 nucleotides: TGTGCCAGCAGCGTAACCGAGGGGGGGTTCGGCTACACCTTC.

V gene TRBV5-1 combines with J gene TRBJ1-1, with D possibly matching TRBD1 (5 bases). CDR1 is SGHRS, CDR2 YFSETQ, per germline. V was trimmed by 1 base and J by 5 bases, leaving 12 bases between them. CDR3 length: 14 amino acids. The CDR3 protein is CASSLSRQGTEAFF. The CDR3 DNA sequence: TGCGCCAGCAGCTTGAGTCGGCAGGGAACTGAAGCTTTCTTT.

Only a few counts were recorded for this clonotype. This chain links TRBV7-2 with TRBJ2-3; D not certain. Germline values: CDR1 SGHTA, CDR2 FQGNSA. V lost 5 bases, J lost 3 bases, and 6 bases lay in between. The CDR3 sequence is 12 residues long. CDR3 sequence: CASSVYTDTQYF. CDR3 DNA sequence: TGTGCCAGCAGCGTCTATACAGATACGCAGTATTTT.

This clonotype was counted a few times. This sequence joins TRBV6-5 and TRBJ2-7; possible D gene TRBD1, 6 bases. Deletions cut 6 bases from V and 6 bases from J, with 15 bases between. The CDR3 consists of 13 residues. In germline, CDR1 is MNHEY, CDR2 SVGAGI. The CDR3: CASRLTGHSEQYF. Written as DNA, the CDR3 is TGTGCCAGCAGGCTAACGGGACACTCCGAGCAGTACTTC.

The V gene is TRBV20-1, the J gene TRBJ2-5, with 11 bases fitting TRBD2. V dropped 5 bases and J dropped 6; count of bases not matched to a gene: 14. CDR3 length equals 16 residues. Germline values: CDR1 DFQATT, CDR2 SNEGSKA (reference sequence). Written as DNA, the CDR3 is TGCAGTGCTGGAAATCCTAGCGGGGGGAAGTTAAAGACCCAGTACTTC. It specifies CSAGNPSGGKLKTQYF.

The chain employs TRBV7-2 and TRBJ2-5; 9 bases align to TRBD2. Germline V gene sequence: CDR1 SGHTA, CDR2 FQGNSA. V trimming: 5 bases; J trimming: 2 bases; junction bases outside the gene matches: 9. The CDR3 spans 16 residues. This CDR3 reads CASSPSRLAAQETQYF. CDR3 nucleotides: TGTGCCAGCAGCCCGTCTCGACTAGCGGCTCAAGAGACCCAGTACTTC.

V gene TRBV7-2 combines with J gene TRBJ1-2; 11 nucleotides align to TRBD1. Germline V lookup: CDR1 SGHTA, CDR2 FQGNSA. CDR3 length: 15 residues. The trim removed 4 bases at V and 4 bases at J, leaving 5 bases unmatched. In nucleotides, the CDR3 is TGTGCCAGCAGCTGGACAGGGGGCGGTGGCTATGGCTACACCTTC. It yields the protein CASSWTGGGGYGYTF.

The chain is built from TRBV5-1 and TRBJ1-6, with D unclear. Germline V lookup: CDR1 SGHRS, CDR2 YFSETQ. Between the trimmed V and J ends, which lost 0 bases and 14 bases, there was a span of 12 bases. The CDR3 contains 13 residues. The CDR3: CASSLEAAQTLHF. The CDR3 region has the DNA TGCGCCAGCAGCTTGGAGGCAGCCCAAACCCTCCACTTT.

This clonotype was counted a few times. The chain recombines TRBV2 with TRBJ1-4; a possible D gene is TRBD1 (5 bases). The CDR3 runs to 15 residues. Trimming shortened V by 7 bases and J by 3 bases, and 15 bases separated the two germline ends. CDR1 and CDR2 (germline): SNHLY, FYNNEI. CDR3 residues: CASTWEGTANEKLFF. CDR3 coding DNA: TGTGCCAGCACCTGGGAGGGGACCGCTAATGAAAAACTGTTTTTT.

This chain links TRBV5-1 with TRBJ1-2; D ambiguous. V was clipped by 1 base and J by 3 bases, with 10 bases between them. Germline CDR1 reads SGHRS; CDR2 reads YFSETQ. CDR3 length: 14 residues. The CDR3, as DNA: TGCGCCAGCAGCTTGTCGGGTACGGACTATGGCTACACCTTC. It yields the protein CASSLSGTDYGYTF.

The chain couples TRBV10-3 to TRBJ2-2; D might be TRBD2 (6 bases). V lost 1 base and J 1 base, leaving 7 bases between the germline ends. The CDR3 loop spans 15 amino acids. Germline V gene sequence: CDR1 ENHRY, CDR2 SYGVKD. This CDR3 is CAISEWGLNTGELFF. DNA of the CDR3: TGTGCCATCAGTGAGTGGGGACTGAACACCGGGGAGCTGTTTTTT.